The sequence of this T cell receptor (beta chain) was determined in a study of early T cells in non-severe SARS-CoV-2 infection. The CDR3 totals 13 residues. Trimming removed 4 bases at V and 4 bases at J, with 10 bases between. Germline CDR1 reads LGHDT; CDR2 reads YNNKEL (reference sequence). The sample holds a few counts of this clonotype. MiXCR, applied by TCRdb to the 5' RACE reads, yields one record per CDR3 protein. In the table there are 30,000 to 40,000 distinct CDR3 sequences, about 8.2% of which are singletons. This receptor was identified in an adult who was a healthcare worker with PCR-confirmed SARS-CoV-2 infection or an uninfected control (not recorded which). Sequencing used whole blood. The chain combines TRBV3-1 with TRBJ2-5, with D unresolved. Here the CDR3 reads CASSPRQRETQYF. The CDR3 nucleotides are TGTGCCAGCAGCCCCCGCCAGAGAGAGACCCAGTACTTC.